This is a list of T cell receptor beta chains from one sample in a study of control samples from healthy donors and cancer patients. The data were produced by immunoSEQ multiplex PCR, yet TCRdb's version contains in-frame clones alone and is incomplete. The data hold approximately 170,000 clones, with approximately 86% observed a single time. Sequenced sample: blood. The receptors here all came from a woman in her twenties or thirties in good health. Both conserved end residues are part of each CDR3. The D gene is left open where the match is weak.

cdr3_aa d_call j_call v_call
CASSERGDTDTQYF NA TRBJ2-3 TRBV10-1
CASSLAQETQYF NA TRBJ2-5 TRBV5-1
CASSLKGALGGANVLTF TRBD1 TRBJ2-6 TRBV5-1
CASSPRQGRYEQYF TRBD1 TRBJ2-7 TRBV3-1/TRBV3-2
CASLRGGNTEAFF TRBD1 TRBJ1-1 TRBV2
CASSRSGHNEQFF NA TRBJ2-1 TRBV6-4
CAWGVQPALGYTF NA TRBJ1-2 TRBV30
CASSQWGQGWKYEQYF TRBD1 TRBJ2-7 TRBV23-1
CASSQDRSSGNTIYF NA TRBJ1-3 TRBV4-1
CASSPTGISYGYTF NA TRBJ1-2 TRBV27
CASSSPGGGGAILLETQYF TRBD2 TRBJ2-5 TRBV2
CASSRGGNPYNEQFF TRBD2 TRBJ2-1 TRBV6-4
CASSPPGQGYYGYTF TRBD1 TRBJ1-2 TRBV19
CASSITSGGSTDTQYF TRBD2 TRBJ2-3 TRBV7-2
CASSLAHNEQFF NA TRBJ2-1 TRBV28
CARGLGKETQYF NA TRBJ2-5 TRBV19
CASSPGLAGVFNF TRBD2 TRBJ2-7 TRBV18
CASSTPEGSGYTF NA TRBJ1-2 TRBV5-1
CASSGGGGGPQETQYF NA TRBJ2-5 TRBV10-2
CASSPAAGVPGNTIYF NA TRBJ1-3 TRBV27
CASSSGPGRGNTEAFF NA TRBJ1-1 TRBV7-9
CAWCYVNSPLHF NA TRBJ1-6 TRBV30
CASSLAGDYGYTF NA TRBJ1-2 TRBV11-1
CASSFRTGNEQFF NA TRBJ2-1 TRBV7-9